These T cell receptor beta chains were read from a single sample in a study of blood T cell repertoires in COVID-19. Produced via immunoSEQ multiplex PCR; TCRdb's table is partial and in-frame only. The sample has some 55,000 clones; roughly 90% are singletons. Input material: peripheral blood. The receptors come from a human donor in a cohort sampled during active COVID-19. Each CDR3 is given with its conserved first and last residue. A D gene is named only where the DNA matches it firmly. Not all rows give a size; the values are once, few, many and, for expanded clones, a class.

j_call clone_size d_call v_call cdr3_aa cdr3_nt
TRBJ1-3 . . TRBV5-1 CASSLDRAGSGNTIYF TGCGCCAGCAGCTTGGACAGGGCCGGGTCTGGAAACACCATATATTTT
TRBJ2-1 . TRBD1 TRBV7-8 CASSLAGTGINEQFF TGTGCCAGCAGCCTTGCCGGGACAGGCATCAATGAGCAGTTCTTC
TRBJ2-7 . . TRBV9 CASSVGSDSYEQYF TGTGCCAGCAGCGTAGGGAGCGATTCCTACGAGCAGTACTTC
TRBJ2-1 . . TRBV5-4 CASSLFSFYNEQFF TGTGCCAGCAGCTTGTTTAGCTTCTACAATGAGCAGTTCTTC
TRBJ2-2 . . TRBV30 CAWRLLVNTGELFF TGTGCCTGGAGATTGTTAGTCAACACCGGGGAGCTGTTTTTT
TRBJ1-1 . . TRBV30 CAWRRARNTEAFF TGTGCCTGGAGGAGGGCCCGGAACACTGAAGCTTTCTTT
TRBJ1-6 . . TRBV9 CASSYKMNQKPGHYNSPLHF TGTGCCAGCAGCTATAAAATGAACCAAAAACCGGGACATTATAATTCACCCCTCCACTTT
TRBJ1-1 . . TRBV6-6 CASSRGASDVFF TGTGCCAGCAGTCGGGGGGCCTCTGACGTTTTCTTT
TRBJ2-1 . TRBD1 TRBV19 CASSLDRGLKNEQFF TGTGCCAGTAGCTTAGACAGGGGGCTGAAGAATGAGCAGTTCTTC
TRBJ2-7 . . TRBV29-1 CSATQGPAGEQYF TGCAGCGCAACTCAAGGACCGGCGGGGGAGCAGTACTTC
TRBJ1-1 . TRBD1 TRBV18 CASSPPGQPNTEAFF TGTGCCAGCTCGCCACCGGGACAGCCGAACACTGAAGCTTTCTTT
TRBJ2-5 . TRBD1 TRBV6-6 CASSPRTGLNPLEETQYF TGTGCCAGCAGTCCCCGGACAGGACTCAACCCCTTGGAAGAGACCCAGTACTTC
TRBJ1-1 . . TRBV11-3 CASSESMNTEAFF TGTGCCAGCAGCGAGAGCATGAACACTGAAGCTTTCTTT
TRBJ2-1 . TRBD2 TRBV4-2 CASSPLAGRPNEQFF TGTGCCAGCAGCCCCCTAGCGGGCCGCCCCAATGAGCAGTTCTTC
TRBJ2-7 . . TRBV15 CATSREGDEQYF TGTGCCACCAGCAGAGAAGGGGACGAGCAGTACTTC
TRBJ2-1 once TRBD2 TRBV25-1 CATGLAGGNEQFF TGTGCCACTGGACTAGCGGGGGGGAATGAGCAGTTCTTC
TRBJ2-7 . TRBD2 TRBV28 CASGPGGGEQYF TGTGCCAGCGGACCGGGAGGCGGCGAGCAGTACTTC
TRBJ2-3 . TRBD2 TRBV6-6 CASSYSAGGDGKTQYF TGTGCCAGCAGTTACTCAGCCGGGGGGGACGGCAAGACGCAGTATTTT
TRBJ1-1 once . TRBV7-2 CASSLAPTARAFF TGTGCCAGCAGCTTAGCGCCGACGGCCAGGGCTTTCTTT
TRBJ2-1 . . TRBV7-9 CASSWRLSSGQNEQFF TGTGCCAGCAGCTGGAGGTTATCAAGCGGGCAAAATGAGCAGTTCTTC
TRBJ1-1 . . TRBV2 CASTTAHGAEAFF TGTGCCAGCACGACAGCCCATGGCGCTGAAGCTTTCTTT
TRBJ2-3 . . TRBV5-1 CASSLGTDTPDTQYF TGCGCCAGCAGCTTGGGAACAGACACCCCAGATACGCAGTATTTT
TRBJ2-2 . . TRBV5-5 CASSSVGASGELFF TGTGCCAGCAGCTCAGTGGGGGCTAGCGGGGAGCTGTTTTTT
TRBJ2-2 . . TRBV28 CASLKGQLLNTGELFF TGTGCCAGCCTAAAGGGGCAACTTCTGAACACCGGGGAGCTGTTTTTT
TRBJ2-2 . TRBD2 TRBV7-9 CASRSGRSGELFF TGTGCCAGCAGGTCCGGGAGGTCCGGGGAGCTGTTTTTT
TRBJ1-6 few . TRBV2 CASSFDRFDSPLHF TGTGCCAGCAGTTTTGACAGGTTTGATTCACCCCTCCACTTT
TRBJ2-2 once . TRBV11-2 CASSFTLSQAGELFF TGTGCCAGCAGCTTCACGTTGAGTCAGGCCGGGGAGCTGTTTTTT
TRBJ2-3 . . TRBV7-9 CASSLASRQPNSTDTQYF TGTGCCAGCAGCTTAGCCTCGCGACAGCCAAATAGCACAGATACGCAGTATTTT
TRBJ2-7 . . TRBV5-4 CASSFDLLSDEQYF TGTGCCAGCAGCTTCGACTTACTATCCGACGAGCAGTACTTC
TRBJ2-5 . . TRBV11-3 CASSLAGMETQYF TGTGCCAGCAGCTTAGCTGGCATGGAGACCCAGTACTTC
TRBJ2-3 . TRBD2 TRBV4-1 CASSQATRGRGKDTQYF TGCGCCAGCAGCCAGGCCACTCGCGGGAGGGGTAAAGATACGCAGTATTTT
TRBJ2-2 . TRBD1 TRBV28 CASSLGTGHSGELFF TGTGCCAGCAGTTTGGGGACAGGGCATTCCGGGGAGCTGTTTTTT
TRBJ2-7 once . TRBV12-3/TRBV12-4 CASSPGDYEQYF TGTGCCAGCAGCCCGGGGGACTACGAGCAGTACTTC
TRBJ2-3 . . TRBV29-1 CSVRTADTQYF TGCAGCGTACGGACAGCCGATACGCAGTATTTT
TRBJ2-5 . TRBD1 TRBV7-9 CASSPRTGVRETQYF TGTGCCAGCAGCCCCCGCACAGGGGTAAGGGAGACCCAGTACTTC
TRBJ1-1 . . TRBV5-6 CASSLVAGPEAFF TGTGCCAGCAGCTTGGTCGCGGGCCCCGAAGCTTTCTTT
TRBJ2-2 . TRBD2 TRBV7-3 CASSFREGKDGELFF TGTGCCAGCAGCTTTAGGGAGGGGAAGGACGGGGAGCTGTTTTTT
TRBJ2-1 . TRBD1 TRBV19 CASSSGDRDTNEQFF TGTGCCAGTAGTAGCGGGGACAGGGACACCAATGAGCAGTTCTTC
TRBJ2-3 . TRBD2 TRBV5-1 CASSSSGSFTDTQYF TGCGCCAGCAGCTCTAGCGGGTCTTTCACAGATACGCAGTATTTT
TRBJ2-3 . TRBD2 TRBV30 CAWSLTSGGTDTQYF TGTGCCTGGAGTCTGACTAGCGGGGGCACAGATACGCAGTATTTT
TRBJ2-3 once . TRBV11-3 CASSLEQGGADTQYF TGTGCCAGCAGCTTAGAACAGGGGGGGGCAGATACGCAGTATTTT
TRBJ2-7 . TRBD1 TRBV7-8 CASSLETGTVYEQYF TGTGCCAGCAGCTTGGAAACCGGGACAGTCTACGAGCAGTACTTC
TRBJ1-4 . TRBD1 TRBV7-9 CASRVGTAEKLFF TGTGCCAGCAGGGTCGGGACAGCTGAAAAACTGTTTTTT
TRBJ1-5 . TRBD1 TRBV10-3 CAISGGGDQPQHF TGTGCCATCAGTGGAGGGGGCGATCAGCCCCAGCATTTT
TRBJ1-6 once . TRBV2 CASSEAHIFNSPLHF TGTGCCAGCAGTGAAGCCCACATATTTAATTCACCCCTCCACTTT
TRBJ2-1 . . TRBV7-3 CASSLTLQGQQFF TGTGCCAGCAGCTTAACCCTCCAGGGGCAGCAGTTCTTC